The 31 T cell receptor beta chains below come from one sample, sequenced in a study of cytomegalovirus exposure and HLA in healthy donors. The assay was immunoSEQ multiplex PCR, and TCRdb's table has in-frame clones only and misses some. The sample includes about 74,000 clones, around 95% of them seen just once. Sequenced: PBMCs. All receptors come from a young woman in good health and CMV-seropositive.

Concerning this clone itself: At the DNA level, this CDR3 is encoded by other sequences in the same sample as well. The J gene is TRBJ2-7, the V gene TRBV19, with 7 positions matching TRBD2. The trim removed 1 base at V and 0 bases at J, leaving 3 bases unmatched. The CDR3 sequence is 15 residues long. Germline lookup yields CDR1 LNHDA and CDR2 SQIVND (reference sequence). CDR3 region: CASSIGGGSSYEQYF. For the CDR3, the DNA is TGTGCCAGTAGTATAGGCGGGGGAAGCTCCTACGAGCAGTACTTC.

The rearrangement links TRBV13 to TRBJ2-5; TRBD2 agrees at 13 bases. The CDR3 has 16 residues. The V gene end was trimmed by 5 bases and the J gene end by 5 bases; junction bases not matched to a gene: 8. CDR1 is PRHDT, CDR2 FYEKMQ, per germline (reference sequence). CDR3 bases: TGTGCCAGCAGCCCGGGACTAGCGGGGCCCGGGGAGACCCAGTACTTC. As protein: CASSPGLAGPGETQYF. The full variable domain, rest sourced from reference TRBV13 and TRBJ2-5, is AAGVIQSPRHLIKEKRETATLKCYPIPRHDTVYWYQQGPGQDPQFLISFYEKMQSDKGSIPDRFSAQQFSDYHSELNMSSLELGDSALYFCASSPGLAGPGETQYFGPGTRLLVL.

The CDR3 protein is CASSGGTTGRYNEQFF. CDR3 bases: TGTGCCAGCAGCGGCGGGACGACTGGGAGGTACAATGAGCAGTTCTTC. V and J are TRBV9 and TRBJ2-1, with TRBD2 as a possible D gene (6 bases). Trimming left V 3 bases short and J 4 bases short, with 17 bases between. The CDR3 contains 16 residues. Germline V gene sequence: CDR1 SGDLS, CDR2 YYNGEE. The full variable domain, completed using reference TRBV9 and TRBJ2-1, is DSGVTQTPKHLITATGQRVTLRCSPRSGDLSVYWYQQSLDQGLQFLIQYYNGEERAKGNILERFSAQQFPDLHSELNLSSLELGDSALYFCASSGGTTGRYNEQFFGPGTRLTVL.

The chain has TRBV4-2 and TRBJ2-3; 9 bases align to TRBD2. Losses at the gene ends were 4 bases for V and 4 bases for J; bases not matched to a gene: 9. The length of the CDR3 is 16 residues. The germline V gene encodes CDR1 LGHNA and CDR2 YNFKEQ. CDR3 protein: CASSPSKAGGPDTQYF. The CDR3 DNA is TGTGCCAGCAGCCCGAGTAAGGCGGGGGGGCCAGATACGCAGTATTTT.

The rearrangement uses TRBV18 and TRBJ1-2; D perhaps matches TRBD1 (5 bases). Between the trimmed V and J ends, which lost 3 bases and 4 bases, there was a span of 12 bases. Germline assignment: CDR1 KGHSH and CDR2 LQKENI. This CDR3 has 14 amino acids. The CDR3 region is CASSPQGLGYGYTF. The CDR3 DNA follows: TGTGCCAGCTCACCGCAGGGTTTGGGCTATGGCTACACCTTC.

V usage is TRBV11-3 and J usage is TRBJ2-7; TRBD2 aligns across 7 bases. In germline, CDR1 is SGHNT, CDR2 YENEEA. The CDR3 has 14 amino acids. Trimming cost V 5 bases and J 7 bases; bases outside gene matches: 11. In DNA, the CDR3 is TGTGCCAGCAGCCCAAGGGGAGGGACGGGGGAGCAGTACTTC. This encodes CASSPRGGTGEQYF.

The chain combines TRBV5-1 with TRBJ2-5; 9 bases map to TRBD1. Germline V CDR1 and CDR2: SGHRS, YFSETQ. This CDR3 region has 17 residues. The J segment lost 1 base and the V segment lost 7 bases, leaving 14 bases of the junction unmatched. The CDR3 sequence is CASAPLQGAWAQETQYF. The DNA of the CDR3 is TGCGCCAGCGCTCCCCTACAGGGGGCGTGGGCCCAAGAGACCCAGTACTTC.

V gene TRBV5-1 combines with J gene TRBJ1-1, with unresolved D. V was shortened by 4 bases and J by 2 bases, with 12 bases between the two germline ends. Germline CDR1 and CDR2: SGHRS and YFSETQ. The CDR3 totals 14 residues. Here the CDR3 DNA reads TGCGCCAGCAGCGAGGGCCCGGGAAACACTGAAGCTTTCTTT. Amino acids: CASSEGPGNTEAFF.

The chain combines TRBV5-1 with TRBJ2-1, with 9 bases identical to TRBD1. The CDR3 sequence is 15 residues long. CDR1 is SGHRS and CDR2 is YFSETQ in the germline V gene. V shed 4 bases and J 2 bases; nucleotides not matched to a gene: 4. The CDR3 sequence is CASSGTGSPYNEQFF. The CDR3 nucleotides are TGCGCCAGCAGCGGGACAGGGAGTCCCTACAATGAGCAGTTCTTC.

V usage is TRBV30 and J usage is TRBJ1-5; 9 positions match TRBD1. Germline CDR1 and CDR2: GTSNPN and SVGIG (reference sequence). V dropped 4 bases and J dropped 7; count of bases not matched to a gene: 5. The CDR3 length is 13 residues. Here the CDR3 reads CAWTGTGLQPQHF. CDR3 bases: TGTGCCTGGACAGGGACAGGGCTGCAGCCCCAGCATTTT.

This chain connects TRBV19 to TRBJ2-5, with 14 bases identical to TRBD2. The V gene's germline CDR1 is LNHDA and CDR2 SQIVND (reference sequence). This CDR3 contains 16 residues. The J segment lost 2 bases and the V segment lost 3 bases, leaving 2 bases of the junction unmatched. This CDR3 is CASSMRTSGRQETQYF. CDR3 DNA: TGTGCCAGTAGTATGAGGACTAGCGGGAGGCAAGAGACCCAGTACTTC.

On this clone itself: The sample has other DNA sequences that encode this CDR3 too. The rearrangement links TRBV27 to TRBJ1-2; the D gene is possibly TRBD1 (5 bases). The V gene's germline CDR1 is MNHEY and CDR2 SMNVEV (reference sequence). CDR3 length: 15 residues. V gave up 9 bases and J gave up 4 bases, with 21 bases separating them. In DNA, the CDR3 is TGTGCCAGTAGCCTGGACGGAGACAGCCGCTATGGCTACACCTTC. This codes for CASSLDGDSRYGYTF.

The genes are TRBV10-1 and TRBJ2-2; TRBD1 agrees at 7 bases. Losses at the gene ends were 4 bases for V and 3 bases for J; bases not matched to a gene: 2. The V gene's germline CDR1 is WNHNN and CDR2 SYGVQD (reference sequence). The CDR3 is made up of 14 amino acids. The CDR3 DNA reads as TGCGCCAGCAGTGGGACAGGAGACACCGGGGAGCTGTTTTTT. Translation: CASSGTGDTGELFF.

The chain carries TRBV29-1 and TRBJ2-3; D unclear. This CDR3 region has 13 residues. Trimming left V 4 bases short and J 2 bases short, with 10 bases between. Germline assignment: CDR1 SQVTM and CDR2 ANQGSEA. The CDR3 bases are TGCAGCGTTGGGTCTAATCCCACAGATACGCAGTATTTT. Protein product: CSVGSNPTDTQYF.

This clone was recorded only once. The rearrangement joins TRBV19 to TRBJ2-4, with TRBD2 identical over 9 bases. The trim removed 5 bases at V and 1 base at J, leaving 15 bases unmatched. Germline-derived CDR1 and CDR2 are LNHDA and SQIVND (reference sequence). The CDR3 consists of 19 residues. Here the CDR3 DNA reads TGTGCCAGTAGTCGCACTAGCGGGCCCTACGGGTTTGCCAAAAACATTCAGTACTTC. Translated, it gives CASSRTSGPYGFAKNIQYF.

This rearrangement joins TRBV7-2 to TRBJ2-3; 11 nucleotides agree with TRBD2. Trimming removed 5 bases from V and 3 bases from J; junction bases left unmatched: 16. CDR3 length: 19 residues. Germline V gene sequence: CDR1 SGHTA, CDR2 FQGNSA. The chain's CDR3 is CASSLRWGASGGTTDTQYF. CDR3 sequence (DNA): TGTGCCAGCAGCCTACGATGGGGGGCTAGCGGGGGGACTACAGATACGCAGTATTTT. Drawing the rest from reference TRBV7-2 and TRBJ2-3, the complete variable domain is GAGVSQSPSNKVTEKGKDVELRCDPISGHTALYWYRQSLGQGLEFLIYFQGNSAPDKSGLPSDRFSAERTGGSVSTLTIQRTQQEDSAVYLCASSLRWGASGGTTDTQYFGPGTRLTVL.

The V gene is TRBV5-1, the J gene TRBJ2-7; TRBD1 agrees at 9 bases. This CDR3 spans 15 amino acids. Germline V CDR1 and CDR2: SGHRS, YFSETQ. V lost 3 bases and J lost 3; bases outside the gene matches: 7. In DNA, the CDR3 is TGCGCCAGCAGCTACGGACAGGGGATGCTCTACGAGCAGTACTTC. Protein sequence: CASSYGQGMLYEQYF. Using reference TRBV5-1 and TRBJ2-7 for the parts outside the CDR3, the full variable domain is KAGVTQTPRYLIKTRGQQVTLSCSPISGHRSVSWYQQTPGQGLQFLFEYFSETQRNKGNFPGRFSGRQFSNSRSEMNVSTLELGDSALYLCASSYGQGMLYEQYFGPGTRLTVT.

This chain links TRBV7-2 with TRBJ1-1; maybe TRBD1 (6 bases). In germline, CDR1 is SGHTA, CDR2 FQGNSA. CDR3 size: 17 residues. Trimming removed 5 bases from V and 1 base from J, with 20 bases in between. CDR3 sequence reads: CASSRLQGLRGNTEAFF. Here the CDR3 DNA reads TGTGCCAGCAGCCGATTACAGGGCCTCAGGGGGAACACTGAAGCTTTCTTT.

V gene TRBV4-2 combines with J gene TRBJ1-4; D might be TRBD1 (6 bases). CDR1 is LGHNA, CDR2 YNFKEQ, per germline. The CDR3 sequence is 16 residues long. Trimming removed 1 base from V and 8 bases from J, with 17 bases in between. Here the CDR3 DNA reads TGTGCCAGCAGCCAAGTGACGACCGGGACACAAGAAAAACTGTTTTTT. It encodes CASSQVTTGTQEKLFF.

This chain uses TRBV6-1 with TRBJ1-5, with TRBD1 matching over 8 bases. Unmatched junction bases numbered 4, after V lost 2 bases and J lost 4 bases. Germline CDR1 and CDR2: MNHNS and SASEGT. The CDR3 has 15 residues. This CDR3 is CASSERDRQNQPQHF. The CDR3 nucleotides read TGTGCCAGCAGTGAACGGGACAGGCAAAATCAGCCCCAGCATTTT.

This chain connects TRBV7-9 to TRBJ2-3; TRBD1 aligns across 8 bases. V gave up 5 bases and J gave up 3 bases; unmatched junction bases: 7. The length of the CDR3 is 15 residues. Germline V gene data show CDR1 as SEHNR and CDR2 as FQNEAQ (reference sequence). CDR3 sequence reads: CASSLQGGFTDTQYF. Here the CDR3 DNA reads TGTGCCAGCAGCCTACAGGGGGGATTTACAGATACGCAGTATTTT.

V is TRBV28 and J is TRBJ2-1, with 7 bases that match TRBD2. The CDR3 consists of 12 residues. J was trimmed by 4 bases and V by 11 bases; bases with no gene match: 5. The germline V gene has CDR1 MDHEN and CDR2 SYDVKM. CDR3 sequence: CAGGGDYNEQFF. The DNA for the CDR3 is TGTGCCGGGGGAGGGGATTACAATGAGCAGTTCTTC.

The gene calls are TRBV7-9 and TRBJ1-4; no firm D call. Deletions cut 4 bases from V and 3 bases from J, with 24 bases between. Per germline, CDR1 SEHNR and CDR2 FQNEAQ (reference sequence). This CDR3 spans 19 amino acids. CDR3 nucleotides: TGTGCCAGCAGCTATACTAGGACTACACATGATCTTGCTAATGAAAAACTGTTTTTT. It specifies CASSYTRTTHDLANEKLFF.

The chain uses TRBV27 and TRBJ2-1; D is ambiguous. Trimming removed 6 bases at V and 6 bases at J, with 21 bases between. Germline V gene sequence: CDR1 MNHEY, CDR2 SMNVEV (reference sequence). The CDR3 loop spans 16 amino acids. CDR3 protein: CASRPSGISLGNEQFF. The CDR3 bases are TGTGCCAGCAGACCCTCGGGTATTTCGTTGGGCAATGAGCAGTTCTTC.

The V gene is TRBV12-5, the J gene TRBJ1-1, with 9 nucleotides matching TRBD1. The germline V gene encodes CDR1 LGHNT and CDR2 FRNRAP. V trimming: 2 bases; J trimming: 4 bases; junction bases outside the gene matches: 5. The CDR3 has 15 residues. DNA for the CDR3: TGTGCTAGTGGTTTGATCACAGGGGGCGGCACTGAAGCTTTCTTT. It specifies CASGLITGGGTEAFF.

V is TRBV5-1 and J is TRBJ2-7; D is unclear. Germline V gene sequence: CDR1 SGHRS, CDR2 YFSETQ. The CDR3 spans 15 residues. Trimming removed 4 bases from V and 2 bases from J, with 16 bases in between. This CDR3 is CASSPSGLSTYEQYF. The CDR3 region has the DNA TGCGCCAGCAGCCCCTCCGGCCTTAGCACCTACGAGCAGTACTTC.

This clone appeared once. J is TRBJ2-7 and V is TRBV30, with 9 nucleotides matching TRBD2. Germline loops: CDR1 GTSNPN, CDR2 SVGIG (reference sequence). Unmatched junction bases numbered 1, after V lost 0 bases and J lost 1 base. CDR3 length: 14 amino acids. The CDR3 DNA is TGTGCCTGGAGTGTGGCGGGAGGGTCCTACGAGCAGTACTTC. It codes for CAWSVAGGSYEQYF.

The J gene is TRBJ2-1, the V gene TRBV6-5; 9 nucleotides match TRBD2. CDR1 and CDR2 (germline): MNHEY, SVGAGI. The CDR3 totals 14 residues. V lost 7 bases, J lost 8 bases, and 9 bases stayed unmatched. CDR3 DNA sequence: TGTGCCAGCAAGCAGGCTAGCGGGACCGATGAGCAGTTCTTC. Residues: CASKQASGTDEQFF.

The chain uses TRBV7-8 and TRBJ1-2, with 8 bases lining up with TRBD1. The CDR3 runs 16 residues. Germline assignment: CDR1 SGHVS and CDR2 FQNEAQ. Unmatched junction bases numbered 18, after V lost 8 bases and J lost 7 bases. Here the CDR3 DNA reads TGTGCCAGCGGGAGAGACAGGGGAGGGTATCTCTCTGGCTACACCTTC. This gives the protein CASGRDRGGYLSGYTF.

The chain links TRBV6-1 to TRBJ2-5; no firm D call. Trimming pared 7 bases from V and 4 bases from J, leaving 4 bases between. The CDR3 totals 10 residues. Germline CDR1 MNHNS, CDR2 SASEGT. CDR3 amino acids: CASNIETQYF. The CDR3 nucleotides read TGTGCCAGCAATATAGAGACCCAGTACTTC.

The chain is built from TRBV4-1 and TRBJ2-1; no clear D. V dropped 0 bases and J dropped 0 bases, with 12 bases sitting between them. Per germline, CDR1 MGHRA and CDR2 YSYEKL. This CDR3 is built from 17 residues. CDR3 coding DNA: TGCGCCAGCAGCCAAGAAGGAGTGAGAAACTCCTACAATGAGCAGTTCTTC. Translation: CASSQEGVRNSYNEQFF.